The 21 T cell receptor beta chains below all came from one sample that was sequenced in a study of blood T cell repertoires in COVID-19. Method: immunoSEQ multiplex PCR; TCRdb's copy keeps in-frame clones and lacks some. The sample includes about 53,000 clones, about 83% of them seen just once. Input material: peripheral blood. These receptors were obtained from a man over 45 with acute or convalescent COVID-19.

This rearrangement joins TRBV19 to TRBJ1-2; 8 positions agree with TRBD1. Germline V CDR1 and CDR2: LNHDA, SQIVND (reference sequence). The CDR3 has 13 residues. J lost 4 bases, V lost 5 bases, and 3 bases had no gene match. The CDR3 nucleotides are TGTGCCAGTAGTTCGACAGGGGCCTATGGCTACACCTTC. It specifies CASSSTGAYGYTF. Based on the CDR3 plus reference TRBV19 and TRBJ1-2, the full variable domain is DGGITQSPKYLFRKEGQNVTLSCEQNLNHDAMYWYRQDPGQGLRLIYYSQIVNDFQKGDIAEGYSVSREKKESFPLTVTSAQKNPTAFYLCASSSTGAYGYTFGSGTRLTVV.

V gene TRBV29-1 combines with J gene TRBJ2-7, with D perhaps matching TRBD1 (6 bases). Trimming removed 5 bases at V and 0 bases at J, with 17 bases between. Germline V gene sequence: CDR1 SQVTM, CDR2 ANQGSEA. The CDR3 has 15 residues. The CDR3 spells CSVLRGAGVSYEQYF. The CDR3 DNA sequence: TGCAGCGTTCTTCGTGGAGCAGGGGTCTCCTACGAGCAGTACTTC.

The CDR3 reads CASSLDRVPGNTIYF. CDR3 nucleotides: TGTGCCAGCAGCTTAGACAGGGTCCCTGGAAACACCATATATTTT. The chain has TRBV7-8 and TRBJ1-3; weak D call: TRBD1 (6 bases). Deletions cut 1 base from V and 2 bases from J, with 9 bases between. CDR3 size: 15 residues. Germline V lookup: CDR1 SGHVS, CDR2 FQNEAQ.

The V and J genes are TRBV21-1 and TRBJ2-7; the table's TRBD2 call for D was not verified on the DNA. TRBV21-1 is a known pseudogene. This CDR3 comprises 17 residues. CDR3 nucleotide sequence: TGTGCCAGCAGCAAACCCCGTATAGCGGGAGGGCCTCGAGAGCAGTACTTC. It codes for CASSKPRIAGGPREQYF.

This chain links TRBV6-2 or TRBV6-3 with TRBJ2-4; D perhaps matches TRBD2 (6 bases). In germline, CDR1 is MNHEY, CDR2 SVGEGT. CDR3 length equals 18 residues. The V and J ends lost 0 bases and 2 bases respectively, with 17 bases between them. CDR3 loop: CASSYSLGGRDSKNIQYF. The CDR3 coding sequence is TGTGCCAGCAGTTACTCATTGGGCGGTCGGGACTCCAAAAACATTCAGTACTTC.

The rearrangement uses TRBV27 and TRBJ1-5; 7 bases line up with TRBD1. This CDR3 is 15 amino acids long. Germline CDR1 and CDR2: MNHEY and SMNVEV (reference sequence). V trimming: 4 bases; J trimming: 6 bases; junction bases outside the gene matches: 9. The CDR3 sequence is CASSSGQVVGQPQHF. The CDR3 DNA follows: TGTGCCAGCAGTTCAGGACAGGTTGTTGGTCAGCCCCAGCATTTT.

V gene TRBV5-1 combines with J gene TRBJ2-1; D unclear. In germline, CDR1 is SGHRS, CDR2 YFSETQ. The CDR3 contains 13 residues. Trimming took off 0 bases at V and 6 bases at J, with 7 bases between the two ends. CDR3 in amino acids: CASSLAPGNEQFF. For the CDR3, the DNA is TGCGCCAGCAGCTTGGCCCCCGGCAATGAGCAGTTCTTC.

V usage is TRBV15 and J usage is TRBJ2-1, with 9 bases aligning to TRBD2. The CDR3 spans 15 residues. V shed 1 base, J shed 3 bases, and the junction held 1 base outside the gene matches. Germline V CDR1 and CDR2: LNHNV, YYDKDF (reference sequence). CDR3 sequence: CATSRVSGSYNEQFF. The DNA of the CDR3 is TGTGCCACCAGCAGAGTTAGCGGGAGCTACAATGAGCAGTTCTTC.

This chain joins TRBV5-6 and TRBJ1-1; perhaps TRBD1 as D (6 bases). The CDR3 covers 15 residues. Trimming pared 1 base from V and 5 bases from J, leaving 15 bases between. Per germline, CDR1 SGHDT and CDR2 YYEEEE. The CDR3, as DNA: TGTGCCAGCAGCTTGATATGGGCGAGGGGGACTGAAGCTTTCTTT. Its translation is CASSLIWARGTEAFF.

This chain links TRBV5-1 with TRBJ1-1; 10 bases are shared with TRBD1. CDR1 is SGHRS and CDR2 is YFSETQ in the germline V gene. This CDR3 has 15 amino acids. J gave up 4 bases and V 4 bases, and 7 bases lay outside the gene matches. The CDR3 spells CASSPPRDRGTEAFF. CDR3 in DNA: TGCGCCAGCAGCCCACCCCGGGACAGGGGCACTGAAGCTTTCTTT.

V gene TRBV29-1 combines with J gene TRBJ2-7; the D gene is possibly TRBD1 (6 bases). The germline gives CDR1 SQVTM, CDR2 ANQGSEA. Trimming pared 1 base from V and 5 bases from J, leaving 12 bases between. CDR3 length equals 13 residues. The CDR3 reads CSVEGNDRHEQYF. The CDR3 nucleotides are TGCAGCGTTGAAGGGAACGACAGGCACGAGCAGTACTTC.

The chain employs TRBV3-1 (or the pseudogene TRBV3-2) and TRBJ1-5; D perhaps matches TRBD1 (5 bases). V was cut by 4 bases and J by 4 bases, with 14 bases left in between. CDR1 is LGHDT, CDR2 YNNKEL, per germline (reference sequence). The length of the CDR3 is 15 residues. The CDR3 reads CASSRGPYRNQPQHF. CDR3 bases: TGTGCCAGCAGCCGGGGCCCCTACCGGAATCAGCCCCAGCATTTT.

The chain combines TRBV6-5 with TRBJ1-1; a weak D match, TRBD1 (5 bases). Trimming took off 8 bases at V and 0 bases at J, with 13 bases between the two ends. The CDR3 extends over 14 amino acids. Germline values: CDR1 MNHEY, CDR2 SVGAGI. The CDR3 DNA follows: TGTGCCAGCTCGGGGGGATCCATGAACACTGAAGCTTTCTTT. It codes for CASSGGSMNTEAFF.

In its sample, this clone was seen a few times. This chain joins TRBV4-2 and TRBJ1-2, with TRBD1 matching 9 bases. The germline V gene encodes CDR1 LGHNA and CDR2 YNFKEQ. CDR3 length: 15 residues. V trimming: 3 bases; J trimming: 6 bases; junction bases outside the gene matches: 8. This chain's CDR3 is CASSHGPGDRDGYTF. The CDR3, as DNA: TGTGCCAGCAGCCATGGTCCTGGGGACAGGGATGGCTACACCTTC.

The V gene is TRBV10-3, the J gene TRBJ1-5; D gene unclear. The length of the CDR3 is 12 residues. Trimming removed 3 bases from V and 7 bases from J, with 7 bases in between. Germline V lookup: CDR1 ENHRY, CDR2 SYGVKD. As DNA, the CDR3 is TGTGCCATCAGTGATGGGGAGCAGCCCCAGCATTTT. Protein product: CAISDGEQPQHF.

This chain connects TRBV27 to TRBJ2-1; 8 bases agree with TRBD2. The CDR3 has 17 residues. The junction had 13 bases not matched to a gene; V was cut back by 5 bases and J by 4 bases. CDR1 is MNHEY, CDR2 SMNVEV, per germline (reference sequence). The CDR3: CASSIRGRGATYNEQFF. The DNA of the CDR3 is TGTGCCAGCAGTATCCGGGGGCGGGGGGCAACGTACAATGAGCAGTTCTTC.

The chain is built from TRBV5-6 and TRBJ2-5; D is ambiguous. CDR3 length: 11 residues. The germline V gene encodes CDR1 SGHDT and CDR2 YYEEEE. The V and J ends lost 1 base and 7 bases respectively, with 5 bases between them. Here the CDR3 DNA reads TGTGCCAGCAGCTTGTCCGGGACCCAGTACTTC. Its protein is CASSLSGTQYF.

The V call is TRBV6-1, the J call TRBJ2-3; D possibly corresponds to TRBD2 (5 bases). Trimming pared 2 bases from V and 3 bases from J, leaving 9 bases between. The CDR3 is made up of 14 amino acids. Looked up from germline, CDR1 is MNHNS and CDR2 is SASEGT. DNA of the CDR3: TGTGCCAGCAGTGAATACGAGGGTACAGATACGCAGTATTTT. It yields the protein CASSEYEGTDTQYF.

The chain couples TRBV30 to TRBJ2-1, with 9 bases matching TRBD1. Germline V gene lookup returns CDR1 GTSNPN and CDR2 SVGIG (reference sequence). This CDR3 contains 13 residues. Trimming cost V 4 bases and J 5 bases; bases outside gene matches: 3. The CDR3 DNA reads as TGTGCCTGGAAGACAGGGGGGAACAATGAGCAGTTCTTC. This encodes CAWKTGGNNEQFF.

The V and J genes are TRBV5-1 and TRBJ2-1, with D perhaps matching TRBD2 (6 bases). The CDR3 is 15 residues long. V was shortened by 1 base and J by 0 bases, with 8 bases between the two germline ends. Germline V gene sequence: CDR1 SGHRS, CDR2 YFSETQ. This CDR3 is CASSLQGGSYNEQFF. The DNA for the CDR3 is TGCGCCAGCAGCTTGCAGGGAGGCTCCTACAATGAGCAGTTCTTC.

The V call is TRBV5-6, the J call TRBJ2-7; D may be TRBD1 (6 bases). Germline V gene sequence: CDR1 SGHDT, CDR2 YYEEEE. This CDR3 spans 13 amino acids. Trimming removed 4 bases from V and 7 bases from J, with 15 bases in between. CDR3 DNA: TGTGCCAGCAGCGAGACAGGTTTTCTAGAGCAGTACTTC. It codes for CASSETGFLEQYF.